Below, 26 T cell receptor beta chains from the same sample are listed, as sequenced in a study of blood T cell repertoires in COVID-19. Generated by immunoSEQ multiplex PCR, the TCRdb table keeps only in-frame clones and is missing some. The top ten clones hold 7.1% of a sample with about 360,000 clones, approximately 86% of them seen once. Sequencing was performed on peripheral blood. Every receptor here comes from a woman in her fifties or sixties with COVID-19, enrolled during active disease.

V is TRBV5-4 and J is TRBJ2-5; TRBD2 aligns across 8 bases. CDR1 SGHNT and CDR2 YYREEE come from the germline V gene (reference sequence). The CDR3 is 16 residues long. The V gene end was trimmed by 2 bases and the J gene end by 3 bases; junction bases not matched to a gene: 9. This CDR3 is CASSFGAGGREETQYF. The CDR3 region has the DNA TGTGCCAGCAGCTTCGGGGCGGGGGGACGAGAAGAGACCCAGTACTTC.

This sequence joins TRBV11-3 and TRBJ2-7; 7 bases align to TRBD1. There are 16 residues in the CDR3. The V and J ends lost 5 bases and 0 bases, in that order; junction bases with no gene match: 10. From germline, CDR1 is SGHNT and CDR2 YENEEA. The CDR3 sequence: CASSGRDRYVSYEQYF. CDR3 bases: TGTGCCAGCAGCGGCCGGGACAGATACGTCTCCTACGAGCAGTACTTC. The entire variable domain, with the rest obtained from reference TRBV11-3 and TRBJ2-7, is as follows: EAGVVQSPRYKIIEKKQPVAFWCNPISGHNTLYWYLQNLGQGPELLIRYENEEAVDDSQLPKDRFSAERLKGVDSTLKIQPAELGDSAVYLCASSGRDRYVSYEQYFGPGTRLTVT.

This CDR3 reads CASSISGGVSIYEQYF. CDR3 bases: TGTGCCAGTAGTATCAGCGGGGGCGTTTCTATTTACGAGCAGTACTTC. The rearrangement links TRBV19 to TRBJ2-7; 8 nucleotides align to TRBD2. In germline, CDR1 is LNHDA, CDR2 SQIVND (reference sequence). Losses at the gene ends were 3 bases for V and 4 bases for J; bases not matched to a gene: 11. The CDR3 is made up of 16 amino acids.

DNA of the CDR3: TGTGCCAGCAGCGAACCATACGACCGAGGGTCGAAGCCGGACTATGGCTACACCTTC. Translation gives CASSEPYDRGSKPDYGYTF. The chain recombines TRBV6-1 with TRBJ1-2, with D unresolved. The CDR3 contains 19 residues. Trimming cost V 6 bases and J 3 bases, with 29 bases left between them. Germline lookup yields CDR1 MNHNS and CDR2 SASEGT.

As for this clone: Compared with germline, one end of the junction differs, possibly owing to a read error. This chain uses TRBV7-2 with TRBJ2-2; D uncertain. The CDR3 is made up of 15 amino acids. Germline V gives CDR1 SGHTA, CDR2 FQGNSA. CDR3 nucleotide sequence: TGTGCCAGCACCTTAAACTCAGGCTTCACCGGGGAGCTGTTTTTT. Translated: CASTLNSGFTGELFF.

The V gene is TRBV19, the J gene TRBJ2-6; D is perhaps TRBD2 (6 bases). V lost 1 base, J lost 2 bases, and 9 bases lay in between. The CDR3 covers 16 residues. CDR1 LNHDA and CDR2 SQIVND come from the germline V gene (reference sequence). The CDR3 bases are TGTGCCAGTAGTATAGTGGGGGAGGCTGGGGCCAACGTCCTGACTTTC. This translates into CASSIVGEAGANVLTF.

J is TRBJ2-1 and V is TRBV11-3; 7 bases line up with TRBD2. This CDR3 spans 11 amino acids. Germline V gene data show CDR1 as SGHNT and CDR2 as YENEEA. The junction had 1 base not matched to a gene; V was cut back by 5 bases and J by 9 bases. This CDR3 is CASSVAGEQFF. CDR3 nucleotides: TGTGCCAGCAGCGTAGCGGGTGAGCAGTTCTTC.

This chain uses TRBV18 with TRBJ1-1, with 7 bases aligning to TRBD1. Germline V gives CDR1 KGHSH, CDR2 LQKENI. V shed 1 base and J 1 base; nucleotides not matched to a gene: 3. This CDR3 is built from 15 residues. The CDR3 loop reads CASSPQTGRNTEAFF. In nucleotides, the CDR3 is TGTGCCAGCTCACCACAGACAGGGAGGAACACTGAAGCTTTCTTT.

The V call is TRBV9, the J call TRBJ2-7; tentatively, D is TRBD2 (6 bases). Germline V gene sequence: CDR1 SGDLS, CDR2 YYNGEE. The CDR3 runs 15 residues. Trimming cost V 0 bases and J 1 base, with 11 bases left between them. The CDR3 reads CASSVGLARSYEQYF. CDR3 coding DNA: TGTGCCAGCAGCGTAGGTCTAGCGAGGTCCTACGAGCAGTACTTC.

This chain joins TRBV10-3 and TRBJ1-1, with 7 bases identical to TRBD1. V gave up 7 bases and J gave up 0 bases; unmatched junction bases: 5. Germline loops: CDR1 ENHRY, CDR2 SYGVKD. The CDR3 sequence is 14 residues long. CDR3 amino acids: CAINTGQMNTEAFF. The CDR3 region has the DNA TGTGCCATCAATACGGGACAGATGAACACTGAAGCTTTCTTT.

The gene calls are TRBV13 and TRBJ2-7, with 9 bases matching TRBD2. Trimming took 5 bases from V and 0 from J; bases not matched to a gene: 14. The CDR3 runs to 18 residues. From germline, CDR1 is PRHDT and CDR2 FYEKMQ (reference sequence). As DNA, the CDR3 is TGTGCCAGCAGCACCAAGACTCGTAGCGGGGGCAGCTCCTACGAGCAGTACTTC. As protein: CASSTKTRSGGSSYEQYF.

The chain carries TRBV4-3 and TRBJ2-3; 7 bases are a match to TRBD2. The CDR3 is 16 residues long. V dropped 3 bases and J dropped 2; count of bases not matched to a gene: 8. Germline V gives CDR1 LGHNA, CDR2 YSLEER. The CDR3 spells CASSHTGTTVTDTQYF. CDR3 in DNA: TGCGCCAGCAGCCATACCGGGACTACCGTCACAGATACGCAGTATTTT.

The CDR3 here is CASSTDSGSLDNEQFF. The CDR3 DNA reads TGTGCCAGCAGTACAGACAGCGGGTCGCTCGACAATGAGCAGTTCTTC. The genes are TRBV27 and TRBJ2-1, with D possibly being TRBD2 (6 bases). Germline lookup yields CDR1 MNHEY and CDR2 SMNVEV (reference sequence). The CDR3 loop spans 16 amino acids. V gave up 5 bases and J gave up 5 bases, with 19 bases separating them.

This clone was counted only a few times. The chain joins TRBV30 to TRBJ2-2; tentative D call: TRBD2 (7 bases). V lost 2 bases, J lost 4 bases, and 11 bases lay in between. Germline CDR1 reads GTSNPN; CDR2 reads SVGIG (reference sequence). There are 14 residues in the CDR3. The CDR3 region has the DNA TGTGCCTGGAGTCGGGGGGCAACCACCGGGGAGCTGTTTTTT. It translates to CAWSRGATTGELFF.

The chain uses TRBV6-4 and TRBJ2-7; 7 nucleotides align to TRBD1. Germline V gene sequence: CDR1 MRHNA, CDR2 SNTAGT. The J segment lost 3 bases and the V segment lost 10 bases, leaving 12 bases of the junction unmatched. This CDR3 has 14 residues. The CDR3 region has the DNA TGTGCCACCGGAAAGGGACAGTTTCGCTACGAGCAGTACTTC. Translating it yields CATGKGQFRYEQYF.

The DNA of the CDR3 is TGTGCCAGCAGCCGGGGACAGCTATTCACCGGGGAGCTGTTTTTT. Protein sequence: CASSRGQLFTGELFF. The rearrangement uses TRBV14 and TRBJ2-2; 7 bases match TRBD1. Germline trimming cut 4 bases from V and 4 bases from J; bases unmatched to any gene: 6. This CDR3 region has 15 residues. The germline V gene encodes CDR1 SGHDN and CDR2 FVKESK.

The CDR3 bases are TGTGCCAGTTCCTCCTCCCGGGGGGCCTACAATGAGCAGTTCTTC. This translates into CASSSSRGAYNEQFF. This chain links TRBV19 with TRBJ2-1, with 7 bases matching TRBD2. CDR3 length equals 15 residues. CDR1 is LNHDA, CDR2 SQIVND, per germline (reference sequence). Unmatched junction bases numbered 9, after V lost 8 bases and J lost 2 bases.

In nucleotides, the CDR3 is TGTGCCAGCAGCCCAGGACTAGCGGGGTCAGAGACCCAGTACTTC. It is translated as CASSPGLAGSETQYF. V gene TRBV2 combines with J gene TRBJ2-5; TRBD2 matches 12 bases. The J segment lost 4 bases and the V segment lost 6 bases, leaving 6 bases of the junction unmatched. CDR3 length: 15 amino acids. Germline V gene sequence: CDR1 SNHLY, CDR2 FYNNEI.

The rearrangement joins TRBV6-1 to TRBJ1-2, with D maybe TRBD1 (6 bases). There are 16 residues in the CDR3. Germline loops: CDR1 MNHNS, CDR2 SASEGT. V was shortened by 0 bases and J by 0 bases, with 11 bases between the two germline ends. The CDR3 protein is CASSEAYRTANYGYTF. The CDR3 DNA is TGTGCCAGCAGTGAAGCTTACAGGACAGCTAACTATGGCTACACCTTC.

The chain joins TRBV4-2 to TRBJ1-2; 11 bases are a match to TRBD1. The CDR3 consists of 16 residues. Unmatched junction bases numbered 12, after V lost 0 bases and J lost 12 bases. Germline CDR1 LGHNA, CDR2 YNFKEQ. In nucleotides, the CDR3 is TGTGCCAGCAGCCAAGATCCCGGGGACAGGGGGAAGGTCCACACCTTC. It yields the protein CASSQDPGDRGKVHTF.

In DNA form, the CDR3 reads TGCGCCAGCAGAGAGCAGGGGGCTGGGGAGACCCAGTACTTC. Translated, it gives CASREQGAGETQYF. This sequence joins TRBV5-1 and TRBJ2-5; 8 nucleotides line up with TRBD1. This CDR3 has 14 residues. Germline assignment: CDR1 SGHRS and CDR2 YFSETQ. Trimming cost V 5 bases and J 5 bases; bases outside gene matches: 8. Full variable domain (rest looked up from reference TRBV5-1 and TRBJ2-5): KAGVTQTPRYLIKTRGQQVTLSCSPISGHRSVSWYQQTPGQGLQFLFEYFSETQRNKGNFPGRFSGRQFSNSRSEMNVSTLELGDSALYLCASREQGAGETQYFGPGTRLLVL.

The V call is TRBV14, the J call TRBJ2-1, with 10 bases fitting TRBD1. Per germline, CDR1 SGHDN and CDR2 FVKESK. This CDR3 spans 16 amino acids. V lost 4 bases and J lost 5; bases outside the gene matches: 8. In DNA form, the CDR3 reads TGTGCCAGCAGCCGCCGACAGGGGGCTGCGGACAATGAGCAGTTCTTC. Translating gives CASSRRQGAADNEQFF.

The V and J genes are TRBV6-1 and TRBJ1-3; no clear D. Trimming removed 6 bases from V and 0 bases from J, with 9 bases in between. CDR1 is MNHNS and CDR2 is SASEGT in the germline V gene. This CDR3 has 14 amino acids. The CDR3 is CASSPASSGNTIYF. In DNA form, the CDR3 reads TGTGCCAGCAGCCCAGCGAGCTCTGGAAACACCATATATTTT.

The chain employs TRBV7-3 and TRBJ1-5; D perhaps matches TRBD1 (5 bases). Germline CDR1 is SGHTA and CDR2 is FQGTGA. There are 14 residues in the CDR3. V shed 3 bases and J shed 2 bases, with 8 bases lying between them. CDR3 loop: CASSFRGGNQPQHF. The CDR3 nucleotides are TGTGCCAGCAGCTTTCGGGGGGGCAATCAGCCCCAGCATTTT.

The genes are TRBV3-1 (or the pseudogene TRBV3-2) and TRBJ1-1; D not certain. The germline CDR1 and CDR2 sequences are LGHDT and YNNKEL (reference sequence). This CDR3 has 15 amino acids. The V end was cut by 1 base, the J end by 0 bases, with 9 bases between. The CDR3 reads CASSQASGLNTEAFF. CDR3 DNA: TGTGCCAGCAGCCAAGCGTCAGGCCTGAACACTGAAGCTTTCTTT.

The chain combines TRBV2 with TRBJ1-1; 12 nucleotides match TRBD1. Germline V gene lookup returns CDR1 SNHLY and CDR2 FYNNEI. The CDR3 is 16 amino acids. The trim removed 5 bases at V and 5 bases at J, leaving 9 bases unmatched. The chain's CDR3 is CASSSRDRGRGTEAFF. The CDR3 DNA reads as TGTGCCAGCAGTTCCCGGGACAGGGGGCGGGGGACTGAAGCTTTCTTT.